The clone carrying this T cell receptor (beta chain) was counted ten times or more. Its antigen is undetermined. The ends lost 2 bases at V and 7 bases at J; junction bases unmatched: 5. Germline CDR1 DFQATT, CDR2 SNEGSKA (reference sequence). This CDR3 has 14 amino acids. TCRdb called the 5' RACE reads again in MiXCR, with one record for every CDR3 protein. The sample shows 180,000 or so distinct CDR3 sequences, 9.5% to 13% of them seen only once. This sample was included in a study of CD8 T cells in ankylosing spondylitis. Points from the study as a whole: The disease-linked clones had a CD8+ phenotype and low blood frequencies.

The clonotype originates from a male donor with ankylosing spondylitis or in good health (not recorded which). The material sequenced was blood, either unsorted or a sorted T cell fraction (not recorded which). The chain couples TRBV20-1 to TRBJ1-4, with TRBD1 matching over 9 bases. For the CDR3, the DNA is TGCAGTGCTAGAACTACAGGGGGCGGTGAAAAACTGTTTTTT. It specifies CSARTTGGGEKLFF.